This T cell receptor (beta chain) was identified in a study of blood T cell repertoires in COVID-19. Assay used: immunoSEQ multiplex PCR; TCRdb lists only in-frame clones, some missing. This sample has 150,000 to 200,000 clones, with roughly 85% found just once. The CDR3 totals 15 residues. The germline V and J ends were trimmed by 0 bases and 7 bases, with 14 bases remaining between them. CDR1 and CDR2 (germline): MNHEY, SVGAGI. The clonotype was recovered from a human donor with acute or convalescent COVID-19. The donor label of this sample is uncertain. The J gene is TRBJ2-3, the V gene TRBV6-5; the D gene is possibly TRBD1 (5 bases). The sequenced sample consisted of peripheral blood. In DNA form, the CDR3 reads TGTGCCAGCAGTTACTCGCCTAAACAGGCCCATACGCAGTATTTT. Translated, it gives CASSYSPKQAHTQYF.